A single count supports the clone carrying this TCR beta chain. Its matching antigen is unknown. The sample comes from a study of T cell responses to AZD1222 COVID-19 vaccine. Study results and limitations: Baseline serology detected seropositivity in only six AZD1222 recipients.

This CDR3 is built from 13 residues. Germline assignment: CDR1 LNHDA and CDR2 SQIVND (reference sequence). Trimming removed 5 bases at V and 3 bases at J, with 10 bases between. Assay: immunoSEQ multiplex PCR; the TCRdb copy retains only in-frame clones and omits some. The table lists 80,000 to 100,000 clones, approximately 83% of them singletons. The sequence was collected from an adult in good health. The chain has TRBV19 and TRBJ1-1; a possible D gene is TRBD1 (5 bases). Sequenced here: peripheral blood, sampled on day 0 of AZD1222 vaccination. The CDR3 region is CASSPGEYTEAFF. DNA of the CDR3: TGTGCCAGTAGTCCGGGGGAATACACTGAAGCTTTCTTT.